This note documents a single T cell receptor beta chain sequence. What antigen it recognizes has not been identified. No much larger clone is present one base from it, and per-base qualities are unavailable. The sample originates from a study of blood T cells in healthy people across ages (dated by TCRdb to the mid-2010s). Describing the broader study: In model experiments, template switching captured roughly one uniquely barcoded TCR beta cDNA molecule for every two T cells. Using deep sequencing normalized with unique cDNA molecular identifiers, the study measured how TCR beta repertoire diversity changes with age. The donors were split into four age groups: young (average around 16 years), middle-aged (around 40), aged (more than 60) and long-lived (roughly 86). To avoid experimental bias, donors of different ages were randomly spread across the sequencing lanes. For two donors (one aged 18 to 29 and one aged 80 or older), the study analyzed two additional independent replicas of 1 million unique cDNA reads from the same blood draw. The paper as a whole reports these results and caveats: Because donor CMV infection status was unknown, age-related changes in expanded clonotypes were potentially confounded. A strong correlation was found between observed TCR beta diversity and the percentage of naive T cells measured by flow cytometry. Total diversity estimates from one million sequenced T cells were considered lower bounds and underestimates. Compared with the aged group, more naive CD4+ T cells, fewer expanded clones and increased TCR diversity were shown by the long-lived group, suggesting age selection. Because profiling used bulk unsorted PBMCs, naive and antigen-experienced compartments could not be compared conclusively. Observed TCR beta diversity per million T cells fell roughly linearly with age, and a significant reduction was already apparent by age around 40.

Including cysteine and phenylalanine, the CDR3 has 16 amino acids. The only DNA kept is the CDR3, 48 bases in frame from the first base. V has 3 bases trimmed and J has 3 bases trimmed; junction bases matching no gene number 10. As encoded in the germline V gene, CDR1 is LGHNA while CDR2 is YNFKEQ. The donors were some 36 Caucasian individuals from Russia, aged roughly 6 to 95 years, who were systemically healthy. Each donor gave 8 to 10 milliliters of peripheral blood, drawn into EDTA-treated Vacutainer tubes. Ficoll-Paque density-gradient centrifugation was used to isolate PBMCs, with at least 6.5 million per sample. Total RNA was extracted from PBMCs with Trizol reagent, with at least 6 micrograms obtained per sample. For every donor, an aliquot of PBMCs went through flow cytometry to measure the percentages of naive CD45RAhigh/CD27high T cells. Libraries were built with 5' RACE. The sequencer was an Illumina HiSeq 2500. A second PCR of roughly 7 to 12 cycles was run with a J-beta primer mix and a sample-barcoded 5' primer. Each TCR beta cDNA molecule received a unique molecular identifier from a template-switch 5' adaptor carrying 12 random nucleotides. Each sample yielded at least 3 million CDR3-containing paired-end reads. The Mint cDNA synthesis kit, primed by a TRBC-specific oligonucleotide, was used to synthesize first-strand cDNA from all RNA. Following uracil-DNA glycosylase treatment, all cDNA underwent a first 18-cycle PCR with the universal primers M1SS and BC2_uni_R. In the original analysis: Each sample was normalized by randomly selecting 1 million high-quality reads, each carrying a distinct molecular identifier. Reads sharing molecular identifiers were discarded rather than binned into consensus sequences. MiTCR, run with a Q25 quality threshold and the strictest error-elimination algorithm, handled CDR3 identification, clonotype clustering and error correction. A nonparametric unseen species model with Euler transformation was used to estimate a lower bound on total TCR beta diversity. The public reads were reprocessed in TCRdb via fastp at Q25 and MiXCR, keeping in-frame beta chains. Each entry merges the rows of one CDR3 protein and shows their most common DNA and genes. TCRdb's processing, not the authors' own work, is the source of the V and J calls. Recorded for this sample are 1.6 million or so distinct CDR3 sequences; around 36% of them occurred a single time. Around 10% of the sample rests with the top ten.

The receptor was derived from a woman in her twenties or thirties in good health. Rearrangement joined TRBV4-2 to TRBJ1-1; 7 bases in the middle match TRBD1. Sequenced material: blood. The sequence in DNA is TGTGCCAGCAGCCATTCACGACAGGGAGGGGACACTGAAGCTTTCTTT. Translated, it gives CASSHSRQGGDTEAFF.